These 15 T cell receptor beta chains were sequenced from one sample in a study of shared clonotypes between healthy human individuals. Clones were read by immunoSEQ multiplex PCR, and TCRdb kept only the in-frame ones, dropping some. The table records some 2,500,000 clones, 93% of them present only once. The sample was naive CD4+ T cells from PBMCs. Subset given: CD45RA+ positively selected. Source of these receptors: a man between 18 and 29 years old in good health. Some clones in this sample may be carry-over from other donors' samples.

This clone came up once. J is TRBJ1-1 and V is TRBV21-1; the table's D call of TRBD1 was not tested on the DNA. TRBV21-1 is noted as a pseudogene. CDR3 length: 13 amino acids. Written as DNA, the CDR3 is TGTGCCAGCAGCCCCACAGGGAACACTGAAGCTTTCTTT. This encodes CASSPTGNTEAFF.

The chain links TRBV4-2 to TRBJ2-7, with 11 positions matching TRBD2. The CDR3 is 16 amino acids. Germline CDR1 reads LGHNA; CDR2 reads YNFKEQ. The trim removed 0 bases at V and 4 bases at J, leaving 5 bases unmatched. The CDR3 nucleotides read TGTGCCAGCAGCCAAGACGAGACTAGCGGGGCATACGAGCAGTACTTC. Translating it yields CASSQDETSGAYEQYF.

This chain connects TRBV28 to TRBJ2-3; 13 bases agree with TRBD2. The V segment lost 6 bases and the J segment 2 bases; nucleotides outside the gene matches: 2. CDR3 length equals 15 residues. Germline lookup yields CDR1 MDHEN and CDR2 SYDVKM. The CDR3 coding sequence is TGTGCCAGCAGGGGACTAGCGGGGAACACAGATACGCAGTATTTT. Translated, it gives CASRGLAGNTDTQYF.

This chain uses TRBV6-5 with TRBJ2-1; TRBD2 is a possible D gene (5 bases). Germline lookup yields CDR1 MNHEY and CDR2 SVGAGI. The CDR3 sequence is 13 residues long. The V end was cut by 6 bases, the J end by 9 bases, with 15 bases between. CDR3 amino acids: CASRPSGSPEQFF. The CDR3 nucleotides read TGTGCCAGCAGGCCCTCGGGGTCCCCTGAGCAGTTCTTC.

The rearrangement joins TRBV19 to TRBJ2-7; D is unclear. In germline, CDR1 is LNHDA, CDR2 SQIVND (reference sequence). The CDR3 sequence is 14 residues long. Trimming stripped 3 bases from V and 0 bases from J, with 9 bases between. CDR3 nucleotide sequence: TGTGCCAGTAGTATGTCCCGCCTCTCCTACGAGCAGTACTTC. This codes for CASSMSRLSYEQYF.

The chain links TRBV16 to TRBJ1-1, with D unresolved. Germline lookup yields CDR1 KGHSY and CDR2 FQNENV. The ends were cut back, 2 bases at V and 1 base at J, with 5 bases in the middle. The CDR3 consists of 13 residues. The CDR3 loop reads CASSQGGNTEAFF. The CDR3 region has the DNA TGTGCCAGCAGCCAAGGAGGGAACACTGAAGCTTTCTTT.

This clone came up once. This rearrangement joins TRBV4-3 to TRBJ1-3; D is perhaps TRBD1 (5 bases). The V end lost 4 bases, the J end lost 1 base, and 14 bases lay between the germline ends. Germline CDR1 reads LGHNA; CDR2 reads YSLEER. This CDR3 is built from 16 residues. The CDR3 loop reads CASSPQGLLSGNTIYF. CDR3 coding DNA: TGCGCCAGCAGCCCCCAGGGACTGCTTTCTGGAAACACCATATATTTT.

The gene calls are TRBV11-2 and TRBJ2-6; D assignment may be TRBD1 or TRBD2 (5 bases each). Trimming pared 4 bases from V and 2 bases from J, leaving 12 bases between. Germline CDR1 and CDR2: SGHAT and FQNNGV. This CDR3 comprises 16 residues. CDR3 residues: CASSSRGGPGANVLTF. CDR3 bases: TGTGCCAGCAGCTCCCGGGGCGGGCCTGGGGCCAACGTCCTGACTTTC.

The genes are TRBV9 and TRBJ1-1; D gene ambiguous. The germline V gene has CDR1 SGDLS and CDR2 YYNGEE. The CDR3 covers 14 residues. Trimming took off 0 bases at V and 1 base at J, with 7 bases between the two ends. The CDR3 sequence: CASSVVNPNTEAFF. CDR3 nucleotides: TGTGCCAGCAGCGTAGTGAACCCGAACACTGAAGCTTTCTTT.

In the case of this clone: The junction does not match germline at one end; this may be a read error. The V gene is TRBV5-1, the J gene TRBJ1-5; 9 positions match TRBD1. The CDR3 contains 14 residues. Germline CDR1 is SGHRS and CDR2 is YFSETQ. The CDR3, as DNA: TGTGCCAGCAGCAGCGGACAGGGGAGGCAGCCCCAGCATTTT. Its protein product is CASSSGQGRQPQHF.

The chain combines TRBV5-1 with TRBJ1-2; D gene ambiguous. Germline V gene data show CDR1 as SGHRS and CDR2 as YFSETQ. V was pared by 2 bases and J by 2 bases, with 13 bases between. CDR3 length: 15 amino acids. CDR3 in amino acids: CASSLHGPANYGYTF. The CDR3 nucleotides are TGCGCCAGCAGCTTACACGGGCCGGCCAACTATGGCTACACCTTC.

This clone came up once. V gene TRBV29-1 combines with J gene TRBJ2-2, with D possibly matching TRBD1 (6 bases). The CDR3 consists of 12 residues. CDR1 is SQVTM, CDR2 ANQGSEA, per germline. V gave up 7 bases and J gave up 6 bases, with 12 bases separating them. CDR3: CSAGRTAGELFF. The CDR3 DNA follows: TGCAGCGCCGGACGGACAGCCGGGGAGCTGTTTTTT.

J is TRBJ2-7 and V is TRBV30; no clear D. The CDR3 is 15 amino acids. Germline V gives CDR1 GTSNPN, CDR2 SVGIG (reference sequence). Deletions cut 2 bases from V and 0 bases from J, with 14 bases between. This chain's CDR3 is CAWSRVRPRSYEQYF. The CDR3 bases are TGTGCCTGGAGTCGAGTCCGGCCCCGCTCCTACGAGCAGTACTTC.

This clone was recorded once. The chain couples TRBV15 to TRBJ2-1; weak D call: TRBD2 (5 bases). The CDR3 has 13 amino acids. CDR1 is LNHNV, CDR2 YYDKDF, per germline (reference sequence). V lost 0 bases to trimming and J lost 8 bases, with 8 bases between them. The CDR3 spells CATSRERGYEQFF. CDR3 DNA sequence: TGTGCCACCAGCAGAGAACGAGGGTATGAGCAGTTCTTC.

The genes are TRBV29-1 and TRBJ1-3; D is undetermined. Trimming cost V 7 bases and J 0 bases, with 10 bases left between them. The CDR3 length is 13 residues. The germline V gene has CDR1 SQVTM and CDR2 ANQGSEA. CDR3 sequence reads: CSATIDSGNTIYF. CDR3 DNA sequence: TGCAGCGCTACTATAGACTCTGGAAACACCATATATTTT.